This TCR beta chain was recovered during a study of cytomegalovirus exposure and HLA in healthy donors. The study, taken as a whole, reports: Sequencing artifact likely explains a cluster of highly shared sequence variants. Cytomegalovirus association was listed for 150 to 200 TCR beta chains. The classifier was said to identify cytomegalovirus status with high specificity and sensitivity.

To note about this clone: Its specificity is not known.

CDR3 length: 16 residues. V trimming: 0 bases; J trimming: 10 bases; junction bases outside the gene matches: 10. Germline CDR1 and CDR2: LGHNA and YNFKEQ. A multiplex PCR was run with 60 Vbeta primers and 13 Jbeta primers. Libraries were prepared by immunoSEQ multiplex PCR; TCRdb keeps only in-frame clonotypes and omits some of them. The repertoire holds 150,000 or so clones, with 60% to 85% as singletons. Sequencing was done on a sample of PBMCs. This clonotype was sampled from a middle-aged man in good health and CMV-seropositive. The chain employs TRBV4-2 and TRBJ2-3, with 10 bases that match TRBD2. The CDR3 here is CASSQDPPGTSEAQYF. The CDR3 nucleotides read TGTGCCAGCAGCCAAGATCCTCCAGGGACTAGCGAGGCGCAGTATTTT.